This TCR beta chain was recorded in a study of metastatic and nonmetastatic thyroid tumors. As to this clone: A much larger clone lies a single base off, so this may be a read error.

Patients had received no treatment of any kind before thyroid surgery. V dropped 5 bases and J dropped 8 bases, with 10 bases sitting between them. The CDR3 has 12 amino acids. Germline V gene data show CDR1 as MGHDK and CDR2 as SYGVNS. In the original analysis: Building a distant-metastasis classifier for papillary thyroid cancer drew on CDR3 differences across clinicopathological groups. TCRdb ran MiXCR on the PCR reads. TCRdb, not the original authors, processed these V and J calls. Here the sample spans about 64,000 clones, 15% to 20% being singletons. The source of this sequence is a male donor with papillary thyroid cancer or a benign thyroid nodule (not recorded which). Some clones in this sample may be carry-over from other donors' samples. The chain joins TRBV25-1 to TRBJ2-4; no clear D. The sample was blood. The CDR3 protein is CASSSLRDIQYF. Here the CDR3 DNA reads TGTGCCAGCAGTTCCCTCCGGGACATTCAGTACTTC.